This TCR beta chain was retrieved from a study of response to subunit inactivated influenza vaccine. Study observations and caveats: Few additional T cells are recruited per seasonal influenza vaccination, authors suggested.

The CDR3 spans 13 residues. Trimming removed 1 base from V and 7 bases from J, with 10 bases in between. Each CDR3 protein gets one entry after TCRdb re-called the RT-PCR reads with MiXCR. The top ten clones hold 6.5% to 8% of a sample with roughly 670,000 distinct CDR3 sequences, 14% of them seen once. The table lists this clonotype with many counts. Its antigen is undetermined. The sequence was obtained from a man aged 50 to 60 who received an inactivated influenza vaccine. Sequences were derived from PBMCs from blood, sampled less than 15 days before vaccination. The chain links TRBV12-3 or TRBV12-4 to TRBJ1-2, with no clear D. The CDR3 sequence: CASSLGLGSGYTF. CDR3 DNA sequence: TGTGCCAGCAGTTTAGGATTGGGGTCTGGCTACACCTTC.